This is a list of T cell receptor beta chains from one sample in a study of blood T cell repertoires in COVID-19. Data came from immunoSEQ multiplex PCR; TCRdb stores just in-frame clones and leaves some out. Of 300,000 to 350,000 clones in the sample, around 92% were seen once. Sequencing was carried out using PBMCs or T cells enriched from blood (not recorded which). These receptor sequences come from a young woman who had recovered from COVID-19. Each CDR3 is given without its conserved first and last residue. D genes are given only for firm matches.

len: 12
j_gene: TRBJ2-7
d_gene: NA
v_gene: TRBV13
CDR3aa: ASSLGGLSHEQY

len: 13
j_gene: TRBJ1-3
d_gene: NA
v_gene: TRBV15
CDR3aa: ATSRDFTAGNTIY

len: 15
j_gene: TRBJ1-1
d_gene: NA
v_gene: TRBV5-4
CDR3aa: ASSFGGVLLPGQEAF

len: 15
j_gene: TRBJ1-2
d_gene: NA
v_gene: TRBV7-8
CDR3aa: ASSLNRDKKGGHGYT

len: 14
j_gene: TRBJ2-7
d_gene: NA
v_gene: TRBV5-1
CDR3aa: ASSFSTRDVSYEQY

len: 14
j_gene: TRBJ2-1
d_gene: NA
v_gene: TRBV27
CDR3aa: ASSLNRDPSPNEQF

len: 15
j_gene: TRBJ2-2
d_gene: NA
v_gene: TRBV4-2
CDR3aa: ASSPYGGGPNTGELF

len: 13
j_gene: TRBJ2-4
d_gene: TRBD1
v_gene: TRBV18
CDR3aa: ASSRTGPAKNIQY

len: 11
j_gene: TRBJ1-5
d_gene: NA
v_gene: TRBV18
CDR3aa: ASSPPGGQPQH

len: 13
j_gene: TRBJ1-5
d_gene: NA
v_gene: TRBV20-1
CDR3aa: SASETRAFNQPQH

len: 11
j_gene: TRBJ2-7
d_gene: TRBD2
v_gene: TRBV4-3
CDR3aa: ASSRALAGEQY

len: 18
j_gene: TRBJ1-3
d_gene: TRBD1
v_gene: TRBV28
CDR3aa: ASSLFGRTGEVSSGNTIY

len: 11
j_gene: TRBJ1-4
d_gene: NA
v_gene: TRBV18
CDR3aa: ASSPELVPELF

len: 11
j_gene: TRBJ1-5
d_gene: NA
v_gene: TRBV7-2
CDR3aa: ASSLEPGQPQH

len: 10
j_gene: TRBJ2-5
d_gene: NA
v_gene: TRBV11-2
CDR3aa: ASSLVLETQY

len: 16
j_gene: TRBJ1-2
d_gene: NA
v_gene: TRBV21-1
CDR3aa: ASSKVDRRQTTNYGYT

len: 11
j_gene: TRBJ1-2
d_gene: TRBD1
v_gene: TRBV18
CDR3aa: ASSGTGVNGYT

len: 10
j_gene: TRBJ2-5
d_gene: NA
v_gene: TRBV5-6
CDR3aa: ASSLFLETQY

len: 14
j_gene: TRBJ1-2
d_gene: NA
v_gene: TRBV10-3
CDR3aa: AISESLTGIGYGYT

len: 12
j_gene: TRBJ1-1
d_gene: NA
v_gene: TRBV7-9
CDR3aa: ASSPRGGNTEAF

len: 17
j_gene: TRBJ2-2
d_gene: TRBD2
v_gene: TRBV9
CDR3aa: ASSPGRLAGFVWTGELF

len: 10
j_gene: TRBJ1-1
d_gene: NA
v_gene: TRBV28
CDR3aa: ASRPVGTEAF

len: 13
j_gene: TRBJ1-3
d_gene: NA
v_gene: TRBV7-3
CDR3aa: ASSPGREGGNTIY

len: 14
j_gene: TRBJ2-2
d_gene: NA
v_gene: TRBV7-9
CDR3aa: ASSQPTGSYTGELF

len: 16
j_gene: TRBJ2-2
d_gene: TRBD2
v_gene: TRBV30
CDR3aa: AWRGTSGEEFNTGELF

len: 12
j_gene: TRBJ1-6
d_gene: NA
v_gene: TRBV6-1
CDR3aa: ASSEAPERGPLH

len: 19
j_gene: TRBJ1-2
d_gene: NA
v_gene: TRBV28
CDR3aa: ASSYPRSRDFWTTGIYGYT

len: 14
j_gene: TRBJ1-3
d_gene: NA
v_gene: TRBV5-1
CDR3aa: ASRPNQRSSGNTIY

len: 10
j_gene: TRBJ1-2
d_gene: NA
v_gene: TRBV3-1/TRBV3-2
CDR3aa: ASRGFQYGYT